The 8 T cell receptor beta chains in this list originate from one sample, sequenced in a study of CD8+CD57+ T cells in acquired aplastic anemia. Whoever was chosen for sequencing had shown CD8+CD57+ cell expansion by flow cytometry. The template for TCR beta VDJ and CDR3 sequence profiling was genomic DNA. TCRdb re-called the reads through MiXCR, storing one row per CDR3 protein. The data show more than 250,000 distinct CDR3 sequences, 82% seen once. The sequenced material came from sorted CD4+, CD8+, or CD8+CD57+ T cells (not recorded which) from PBMCs. These receptors were obtained from a human donor with aplastic anemia.

This clonotype has a count of ten or more. This chain uses TRBV4-1 with TRBJ2-7; D not resolved. The V end lost 3 bases, the J end lost 2 bases, and 8 bases lay between the germline ends. CDR3 length: 13 residues. CDR1 is MGHRA and CDR2 is YSYEKL in the germline V gene. For the CDR3, the DNA is TGCGCCAGCAGCCATGGAGACACCTACGAGCAGTACTTC. Translated, it gives CASSHGDTYEQYF.

V and J are TRBV19 and TRBJ1-2; 9 bases agree with TRBD1. The CDR3 is made up of 14 amino acids. Germline assignment: CDR1 LNHDA and CDR2 SQIVND (reference sequence). V lost 6 bases and J lost 9; bases outside the gene matches: 11. CDR3 in DNA: TGTGCCAGTAGCGGGGGACAGGGTTATCTCCGCTACACCTTC. This gives the protein CASSGGQGYLRYTF.

Worth noting for this clonotype: The conserved phenylalanine or tryptophan normally closing the CDR3 is absent here, so this likely arose from a read error. The DNA is omitted, as the CDR3 cannot be located on it reliably, and the CDR3 follows TCRdb's listing. The chain recombines TRBV9 with TRBJ2-3; the table assigns TRBD1, which was not confirmed against the DNA. CDR1 is SGDLS, CDR2 YYNGEE, per germline. The CDR3 is 13 residues long, counting both termini. The CDR3 here is CASRQDSTYNSPL.

V and J are TRBV9 and TRBJ2-1, with 13 positions matching TRBD2. This CDR3 region has 17 residues. In germline, CDR1 is SGDLS, CDR2 YYNGEE. Trimming took 1 base from V and 7 from J; bases not matched to a gene: 8. The CDR3 DNA sequence: TGTGCCAGCAGCGTACGACTAGCGGGGGGCCCCGGGAATGAGCAGTTCTTC. The encoded protein is CASSVRLAGGPGNEQFF.

The sample holds a few counts of this clonotype. Because the CDR3 is missing its conserved closing phenylalanine or tryptophan, this is likely a read error. The DNA is left out, because the CDR3 cannot be placed on it with certainty; the CDR3 is given as TCRdb lists it. The chain couples TRBV7-9 to TRBJ1-6; TRBD1 is the table's D call, not checked against the DNA. Germline V gene data show CDR1 as SEHNR and CDR2 as FQNEAQ (reference sequence). Counting both end residues, the CDR3 totals 13 amino acids. The CDR3 sequence is CASSFHRSGGRDE.

The rearrangement uses TRBV7-3 and TRBJ1-1; D not resolved. There are 17 residues in the CDR3. V lost 5 bases, J lost 8 bases, and 27 bases lay in between. Germline lookup yields CDR1 SGHTA and CDR2 FQGTGA. CDR3 sequence (DNA): TGTGCCAGCAGCGCCCGGACCGGGCCGCAAGAAAACAAGGAAGCTTTCTTT. Its protein is CASSARTGPQENKEAFF. Variable domain in full (rest from reference TRBV7-3 and TRBJ1-1): GAGVSQTPSNKVTEKGKYVELRCDPISGHTALYWYRQSLGQGPEFLIYFQGTGAADDSGLPNDRFFAVRPEGSVSTLKIQRTERGDSAVYLCASSARTGPQENKEAFFGQGTRLTVV.

Concerning this clonotype itself: One junction end does not reproduce the germline sequence, and a read error may be involved. This chain joins TRBV7-9 and TRBJ2-5; tentatively, D is TRBD1 (7 bases). This CDR3 has 14 residues. The germline gives CDR1 SEHNR, CDR2 FQNEAQ (reference sequence). CDR3 coding DNA: TGTGCCAGCAGCAGGGGCAGGGGGGCGAACACTGAAGCTTTC. Translation gives CASSRGRGANTEAF.

The chain joins TRBV5-5 to TRBJ1-5; D gene ambiguous. Germline assignment: CDR1 SGHKS and CDR2 YYEKEE (reference sequence). Trimming removed 4 bases at V and 3 bases at J, with 11 bases between. The CDR3 loop spans 14 amino acids. In nucleotides, the CDR3 is TGTGCCAGCAGCCCCCTGACTGACAATCAGCCCCAGCATTTT. Its protein is CASSPLTDNQPQHF.